The 5 T cell receptor beta chains reported below all come from one sample, sequenced in a study of T cell clonality in common variable immunodeficiency. The protocol was immunoSEQ multiplex PCR, while the TCRdb copy is restricted to in-frame clones and leaves out a portion. The sample presents 44,000 or so clones, none singletons. Sequencing was performed on peripheral blood mononuclear cells. These receptors all come from a person aged 18 to 70 in good health.

This clone showed up many times. The sequenced fragment ends 3 residues before the CDR3 boundary, so the rest is inferred from the germline J gene. This chain links TRBV16 with TRBJ1-2; D might be TRBD1 (5 bases). Trimming removed 0 bases from V and 5 bases from J, with 10 bases in between. Germline values: CDR1 KGHSY, CDR2 FQNENV. The CDR3 consists of 14 residues. CDR3 bases read: TGTGCCAGCAGCCAATCGAGGCAGGGATATGGC. Amino acid sequence: CASSQSRQGYG. The CDR3 as a whole reads CASSQSRQGYGYTF. The variable domain in full, with the rest retrieved from reference TRBV16 and TRBJ1-2, is GEEVAQTPKHLVRGEGQKAKLYCAPIKGHSYVFWYQQVLKNEFKFLISFQNENVFDETGMPKERFSAKCLPNSPCSLEIQATKLEDSAVYFCASSQSRQGYGYTFGSGTRLTVV.

This clone was observed many times. The read ends 3 residues early relative to the CDR3; the germline J gene fills the gap. This chain joins TRBV7-9 and TRBJ1-5; D gene ambiguous. The CDR3 contains 13 residues. Germline V gene lookup returns CDR1 SEHNR and CDR2 FQNEAQ (reference sequence). Trimming took off 6 bases at V and 6 bases at J, with 12 bases between the two ends. The CDR3 here is CASSQSGFQPQHF. Partial CDR3 DNA: TGTGCCAGCAGTCAGTCGGGTTTTCAGCCC.

At least ten counts were recorded for this clone. The CDR3 end is not reached by the read, which stops 3 residues before it; the germline J gene fills it in. The chain carries TRBV6-2 or TRBV6-3 and TRBJ1-2, with a weak D call TRBD1 (5 bases). The CDR3 is 14 amino acids. Germline V gene lookup returns CDR1 MNHEY and CDR2 SVGEGT. V was clipped by 2 bases and J by 3 bases, with 10 bases between them. The sequenced CDR3 bases are TGTGCCAGCAGTTACCCCCGCAGGGACTATGGC. Translated, it gives CASSYPRRDYG. Given in full, the CDR3 is CASSYPRRDYGYTF.

This clone occurred many times. The read halts 3 residues ahead of the CDR3 end, with the missing end drawn from the germline J gene. This rearrangement joins TRBV7-9 to TRBJ1-5; weak D call: TRBD1 (5 bases). There are 14 residues in the CDR3. From germline, CDR1 is SEHNR and CDR2 FQNEAQ (reference sequence). V was pared by 3 bases and J by 4 bases, with 10 bases between. CDR3 loop: CASSLGGRNQPQHF. Incomplete CDR3 DNA: TGTGCCAGCAGCTTGGGGGGACGGAATCAGCCC. Looking up the rest from reference TRBV7-9 and TRBJ1-5 gives the full variable domain: DTGVSQNPRHKITKRGQNVTFRCDPISEHNRLYWYRQTLGQGPEFLTYFQNEAQLEKSRLLSDRFSAERPKGSFSTLEIQRTEQGDSAMYLCASSLGGRNQPQHFGDGTRLSIL.

This clone occurred many times. The read gets to within 3 residues of the CDR3 end, and the germline J gene fills in the rest. The V gene is TRBV4-2, the J gene TRBJ2-7; 9 bases are a match to TRBD1. Trimming removed 3 bases from V and 0 bases from J; junction bases left unmatched: 6. CDR1 is LGHNA, CDR2 YNFKEQ, per germline. This CDR3 has 16 residues. The CDR3 here is CASSQDRDRDSYEQYF. The sequenced CDR3 bases are TGTGCCAGCAGCCAGGACCGGGACAGGGACTCCTACGAG.